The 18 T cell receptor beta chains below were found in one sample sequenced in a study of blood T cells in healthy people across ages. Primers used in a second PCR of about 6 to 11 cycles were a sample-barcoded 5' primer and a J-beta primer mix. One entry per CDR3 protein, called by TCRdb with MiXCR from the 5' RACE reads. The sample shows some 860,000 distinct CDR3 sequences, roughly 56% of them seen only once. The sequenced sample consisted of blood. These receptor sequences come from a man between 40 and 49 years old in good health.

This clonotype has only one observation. Here the CDR3 reads CASSSTSGGGREQFF. The DNA of the CDR3 is TGTGCCAGCAGCTCAACTAGCGGGGGTGGAAGGGAGCAGTTCTTC. The chain couples TRBV7-3 to TRBJ2-1; 11 bases align to TRBD2. V lost 4 bases and J lost 10; bases outside the gene matches: 9. The CDR3 sequence is 15 residues long. Germline V gene lookup returns CDR1 SGHTA and CDR2 FQGTGA.

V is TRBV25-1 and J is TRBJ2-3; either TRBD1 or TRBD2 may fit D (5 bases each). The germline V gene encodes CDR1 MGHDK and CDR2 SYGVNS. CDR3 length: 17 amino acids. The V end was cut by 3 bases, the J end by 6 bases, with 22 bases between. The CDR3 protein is CASSDPYLPGTSDTQYF. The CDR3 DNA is TGTGCCAGCAGTGATCCATATCTCCCGGGGACGTCGGATACGCAGTATTTT.

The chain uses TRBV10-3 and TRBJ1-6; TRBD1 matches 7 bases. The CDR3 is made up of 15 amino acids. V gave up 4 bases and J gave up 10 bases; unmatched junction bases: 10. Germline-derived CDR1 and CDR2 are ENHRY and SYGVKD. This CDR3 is CAISGEGGATSPLHF. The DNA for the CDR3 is TGTGCCATCAGTGGGGAAGGGGGCGCGACCTCACCCCTCCACTTT.

The CDR3 bases are TGCAGTGCTAGACGGAGACAGGGCGATTCACCCCTCCACTTT. Protein product: CSARRRQGDSPLHF. This rearrangement joins TRBV20-1 to TRBJ1-6; TRBD1 agrees at 7 bases. V trimming: 2 bases; J trimming: 8 bases; junction bases outside the gene matches: 6. Germline lookup yields CDR1 DFQATT and CDR2 SNEGSKA (reference sequence). The CDR3 covers 14 residues.

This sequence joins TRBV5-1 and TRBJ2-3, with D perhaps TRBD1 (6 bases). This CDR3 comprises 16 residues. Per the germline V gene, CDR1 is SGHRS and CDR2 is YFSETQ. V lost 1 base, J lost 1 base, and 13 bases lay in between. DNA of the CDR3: TGCGCCAGCAGCTTGAGGCCAGGGGAAGGCACAGATACGCAGTATTTT. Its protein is CASSLRPGEGTDTQYF.

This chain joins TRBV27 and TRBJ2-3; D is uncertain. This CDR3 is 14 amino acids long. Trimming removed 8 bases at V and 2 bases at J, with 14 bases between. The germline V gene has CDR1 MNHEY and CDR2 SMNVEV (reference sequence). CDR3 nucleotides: TGTGCCAGCCGGAGTAGCCCCCCCACAGATACGCAGTATTTT. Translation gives CASRSSPPTDTQYF.

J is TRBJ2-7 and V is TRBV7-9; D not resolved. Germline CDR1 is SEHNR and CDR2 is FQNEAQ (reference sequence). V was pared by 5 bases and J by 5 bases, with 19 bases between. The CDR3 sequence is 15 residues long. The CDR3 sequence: CASSKTGPLGHEQYF. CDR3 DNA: TGTGCCAGCAGCAAAACGGGTCCCCTGGGCCACGAGCAGTACTTC.

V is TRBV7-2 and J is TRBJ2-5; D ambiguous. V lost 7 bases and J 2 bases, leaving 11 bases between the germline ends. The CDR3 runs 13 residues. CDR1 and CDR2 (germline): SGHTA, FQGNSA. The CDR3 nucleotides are TGTGCCAGCACTCAAAGGATACAAGAGACCCAGTACTTC. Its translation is CASTQRIQETQYF.

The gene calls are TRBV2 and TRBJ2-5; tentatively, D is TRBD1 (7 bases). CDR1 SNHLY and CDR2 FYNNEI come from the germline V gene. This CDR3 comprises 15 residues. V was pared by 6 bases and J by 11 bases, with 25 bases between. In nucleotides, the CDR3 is TGTGCCAGCAGAACGGAGGGACAGTTAAACAATGAGCAGTACTTC. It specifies CASRTEGQLNNEQYF.

The CDR3: CASLASHGYTF. In nucleotides, the CDR3 is TGTGCCAGTCTCGCATCTCATGGCTACACCTTC. This rearrangement joins TRBV6-2 or TRBV6-3 to TRBJ1-2, with D uncertain. CDR3 length equals 11 residues. Germline CDR1 MNHEY, CDR2 SVGEGT. V lost 9 bases and J lost 6, with 11 bases in between.

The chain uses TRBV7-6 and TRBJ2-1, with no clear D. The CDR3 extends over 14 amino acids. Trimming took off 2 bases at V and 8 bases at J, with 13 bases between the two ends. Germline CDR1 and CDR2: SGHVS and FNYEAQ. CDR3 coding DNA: TGTGCCAGCAGCTTATCAGGCTATTTGCATGAGCAGTTCTTC. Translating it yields CASSLSGYLHEQFF.

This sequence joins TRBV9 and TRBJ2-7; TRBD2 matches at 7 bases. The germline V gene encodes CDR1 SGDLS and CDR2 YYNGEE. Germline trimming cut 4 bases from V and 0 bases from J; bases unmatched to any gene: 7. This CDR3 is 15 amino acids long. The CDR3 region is CASSTGGSSSYEQYF. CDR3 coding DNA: TGTGCCAGCAGCACCGGGGGGTCGAGCTCCTACGAGCAGTACTTC.

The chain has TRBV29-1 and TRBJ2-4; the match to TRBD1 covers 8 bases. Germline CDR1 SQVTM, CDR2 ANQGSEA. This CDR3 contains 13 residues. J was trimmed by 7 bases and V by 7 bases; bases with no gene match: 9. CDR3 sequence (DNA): TGCAGCGGGACGACAGGGGTGGGTAACATTCAGTACTTC. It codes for CSGTTGVGNIQYF.

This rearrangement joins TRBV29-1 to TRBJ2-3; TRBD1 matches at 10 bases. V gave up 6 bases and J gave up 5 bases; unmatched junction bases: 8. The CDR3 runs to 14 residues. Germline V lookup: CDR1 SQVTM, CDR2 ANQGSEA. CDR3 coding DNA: TGCAGCGTGGAGACAGGGGGCGTCGTAGATACGCAGTATTTT. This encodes CSVETGGVVDTQYF.

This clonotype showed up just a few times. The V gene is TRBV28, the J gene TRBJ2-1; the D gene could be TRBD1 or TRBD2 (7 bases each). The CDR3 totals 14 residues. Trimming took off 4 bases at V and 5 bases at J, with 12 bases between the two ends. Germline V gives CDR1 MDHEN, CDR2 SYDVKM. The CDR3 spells CASSSGGQDNEQFF. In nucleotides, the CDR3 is TGTGCCAGCAGTTCGGGAGGACAGGACAATGAGCAGTTCTTC.

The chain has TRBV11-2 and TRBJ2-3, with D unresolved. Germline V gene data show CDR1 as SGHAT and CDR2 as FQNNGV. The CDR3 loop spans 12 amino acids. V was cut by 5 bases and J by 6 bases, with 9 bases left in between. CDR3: CASSQNIDTQYF. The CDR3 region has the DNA TGTGCCAGCAGCCAAAATATTGATACGCAGTATTTT.

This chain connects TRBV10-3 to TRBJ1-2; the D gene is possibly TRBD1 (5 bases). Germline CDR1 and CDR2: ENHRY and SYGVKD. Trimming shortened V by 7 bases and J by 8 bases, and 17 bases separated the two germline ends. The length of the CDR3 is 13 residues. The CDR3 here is CAITLGPGYGYTF. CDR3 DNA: TGTGCCATCACCTTGGGACCGGGATACGGCTACACCTTC.

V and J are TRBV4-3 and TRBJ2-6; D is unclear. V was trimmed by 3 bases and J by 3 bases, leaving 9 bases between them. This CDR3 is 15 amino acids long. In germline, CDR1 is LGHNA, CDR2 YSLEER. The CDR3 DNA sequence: TGCGCCAGCAGCCATCGTAGAGGTGGGGCCAACGTCCTGACTTTC. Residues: CASSHRRGGANVLTF.